This T cell receptor (beta chain) was observed in a study of T cell responses to AZD1222 COVID-19 vaccine (dated by TCRdb to about 2021). Describing the broader study: Because spike-specific TCR depth and breadth did not differ between the two schedules, AZD1222 recipients who got a second dose at roughly 4 weeks were pooled with those who got a second dose at roughly 12 weeks. A total of approximately 240 trial participants underwent TCR sequencing, of whom roughly 210 received two doses of AZD1222 and 26 received two doses of the MenACWY control vaccine. Trial participants were enrolled by age into subgroups of 18-55, 56-69 and 70-plus years, and roughly 160, 29 and 62 TCR-sequenced participants, respectively, were included in these subgroups.

This clone was seen only once. This clone's antigen is unknown. Base qualities are not at hand, and no much larger clone is one base apart. Broad study findings and their caveats: After two AZD1222 doses, spike-specific TCR breadth and depth were significantly higher than at day 0 and than in MenACWY recipients. Participants were mostly white British, with more females than males. The authors suggested clonal diversity may have been underestimated. Reportedly, almost half of the unique spike-specific TCRs recognized epitopes lying outside the regions that are mutated in the B.1.351 and B.1.1.7 variants. The vaccine-associated CD4 TCRs covered the entire spike protein, and the dominant responses fell in regions 160-218 and 743-854. Conclusions about previously exposed vaccinees are limited because only six or seven AZD1222 recipients were SARS-CoV-2 seropositive at baseline. In the small 56-69-year group, the increase in depth fell short of significance, most likely because of low power. Because no samples from the day 14 peak response were available, repertoires could be characterized only after the peak T cell response.

The time point label, read with the paper, signifies: baseline before first vaccination. The vaccinee samples were drawn from two UK trials, COV001 and COV002, one of which was a single-blind randomized controlled phase 2/3 trial testing AZD1222 (ChAdOx1 nCoV-19) in healthy adults. For TCRbeta chain sequencing, PBMC samples from trial participants were taken at day 0 and at day 28 after the second dose. Reading from cysteine to phenylalanine, the CDR3 counts 12 amino acids. The read is trimmed to its CDR3 DNA, 36 bases read in frame from base 1. The germline V gene yields SGHTA for CDR1 and FQGTGA for CDR2. Clipping removes 5 bases from V and 8 bases from J, with 4 as the unmatched junction base count. The CDR3 regions of human TCRbeta chains were analyzed by immunosequencing. Concerning the study's data processing: Repertoire TCRs were matched against a reference library of SARS-CoV-2-specific TCRs generated with the MIRA antigen-specificity platform. Breadth was defined as the fraction of unique TCRs that were SARS-CoV-2-associated. Depth was defined as the fraction of total T cells that were SARS-CoV-2-associated. Each spike-specific TCR was assigned to its reactive spike region and to a CD4 or CD8 class using the MIRA data. Log10-transformed breadth and depth values were compared by one-way ANOVA with Sidak's multiple comparisons tests. As stored in TCRdb, this immuneACCESS dataset retains in-frame rearrangements with V and J assigned. A fraction of the clones does not appear; measured against another copy, unresolved V genes explain less than half of the discrepancy, and the remainder lacks a known reason. From that table come the V and J calls and clone size; the DNA was used to work out D and trimming. The sample table holds some 130,000 clones, of which 80% to 90% were seen once. Approximately 1.7% of the sample goes to the ten largest clones.

The source was peripheral blood, collected on day 0 of AZD1222 vaccination. This TCR came from an adult in good health. The rearrangement joined TRBV7-3 to TRBJ1-1; TRBD1 matches 8 bases in the middle. The CDR3 sequence is CASSPGGSEAFF. The DNA sequence is as follows: TGTGCCAGCAGCCCAGGGGGCTCAGAAGCTTTCTTT. The entire variable domain, with the stretches around the CDR3 drawn from the reference TRBV7-3 and TRBJ1-1 proteins, is GAGVSQTPSNKVTEKGKYVELRCDPISGHTALYWYRQSLGQGPEFLIYFQGTGAADDSGLPNDRFFAVRPEGSVSTLKIQRTERGDSAVYLCASSPGGSEAFFGQGTRLTVV.